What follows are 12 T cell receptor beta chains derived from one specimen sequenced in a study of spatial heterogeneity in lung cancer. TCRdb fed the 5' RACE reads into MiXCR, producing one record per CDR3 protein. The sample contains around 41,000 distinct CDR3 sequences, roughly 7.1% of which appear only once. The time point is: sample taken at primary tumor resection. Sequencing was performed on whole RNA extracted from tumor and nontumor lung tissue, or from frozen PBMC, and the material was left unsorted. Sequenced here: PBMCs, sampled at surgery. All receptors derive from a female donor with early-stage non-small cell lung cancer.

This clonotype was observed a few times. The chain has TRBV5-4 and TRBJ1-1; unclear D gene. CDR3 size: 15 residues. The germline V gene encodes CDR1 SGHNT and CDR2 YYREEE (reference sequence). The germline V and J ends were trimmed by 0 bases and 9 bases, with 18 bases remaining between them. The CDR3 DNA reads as TGTGCCAGCAGCTTGGCCAGAGGAGATGGAGTTAAAGCTTTCTTT. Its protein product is CASSLARGDGVKAFF.

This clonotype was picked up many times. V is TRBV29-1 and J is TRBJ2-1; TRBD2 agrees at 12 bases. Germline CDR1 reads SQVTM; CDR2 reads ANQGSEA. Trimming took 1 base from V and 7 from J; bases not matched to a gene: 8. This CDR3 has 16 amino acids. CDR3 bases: TGCAGCGTTGAAGCTAGCGGGGGGGCCCAACGGAATGAGCAGTTCTTC. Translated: CSVEASGGAQRNEQFF.

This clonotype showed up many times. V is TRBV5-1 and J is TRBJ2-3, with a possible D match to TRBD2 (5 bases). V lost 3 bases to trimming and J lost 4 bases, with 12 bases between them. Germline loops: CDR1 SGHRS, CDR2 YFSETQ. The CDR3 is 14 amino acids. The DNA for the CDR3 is TGCGCCAGCAGCTCCAACCGGGATCCAGATACGCAGTATTTT. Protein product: CASSSNRDPDTQYF.

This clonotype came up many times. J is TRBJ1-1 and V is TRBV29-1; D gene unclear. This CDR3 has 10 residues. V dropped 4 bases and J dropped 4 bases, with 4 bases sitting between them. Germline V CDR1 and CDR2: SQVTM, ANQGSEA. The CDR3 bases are TGCAGCGTTGGTCTCACTGAAGCTTTCTTT. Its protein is CSVGLTEAFF.

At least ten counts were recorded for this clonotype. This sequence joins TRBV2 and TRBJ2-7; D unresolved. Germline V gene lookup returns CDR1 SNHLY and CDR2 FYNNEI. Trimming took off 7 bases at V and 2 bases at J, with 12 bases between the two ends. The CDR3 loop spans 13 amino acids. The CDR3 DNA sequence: TGTGCCAGCAATTGGAGACTCCCCTACGAGCAGTACTTC. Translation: CASNWRLPYEQYF.

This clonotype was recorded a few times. This chain's CDR3 is CASSFGTGSQPQHF. The CDR3 bases are TGTGCCAGCAGTTTCGGGACAGGGTCCCAGCCCCAGCATTTT. The chain joins TRBV12-3 or TRBV12-4 to TRBJ1-5; 9 bases agree with TRBD1. The CDR3 sequence is 14 residues long. V was clipped by 3 bases and J by 7 bases; unmatched bases: 4.

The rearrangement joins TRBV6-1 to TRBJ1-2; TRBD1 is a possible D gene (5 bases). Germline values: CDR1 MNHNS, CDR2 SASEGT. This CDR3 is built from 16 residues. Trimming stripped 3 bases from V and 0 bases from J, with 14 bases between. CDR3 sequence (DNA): TGTGCCAGCAGTGAGTCGGTGGGGACTGCTAACTATGGCTACACCTTC. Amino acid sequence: CASSESVGTANYGYTF.

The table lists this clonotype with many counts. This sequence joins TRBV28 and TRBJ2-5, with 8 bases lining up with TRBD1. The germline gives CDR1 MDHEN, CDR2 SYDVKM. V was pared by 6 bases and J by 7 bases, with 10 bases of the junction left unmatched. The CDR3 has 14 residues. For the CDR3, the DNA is TGTGCCAGCAGATCCACAGGGGGTGGGGGGACCCAGTACTTC. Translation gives CASRSTGGGGTQYF. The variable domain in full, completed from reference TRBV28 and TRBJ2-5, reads DVKVTQSSRYLVKRTGEKVFLECVQDMDHENMFWYRQDPGLGLRLIYFSYDVKMKEKGDIPEGYSVSREKKERFSLILESASTNQTSMYLCASRSTGGGGTQYFGPGTRLLVL.

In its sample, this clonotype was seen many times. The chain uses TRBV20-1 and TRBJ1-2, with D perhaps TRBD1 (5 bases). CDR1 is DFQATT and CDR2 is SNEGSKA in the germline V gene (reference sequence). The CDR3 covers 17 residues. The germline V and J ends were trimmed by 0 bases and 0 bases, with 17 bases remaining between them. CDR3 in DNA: TGCAGTGCTAGAGAGGGCACCGCAGGGCGCGCTAACTATGGCTACACCTTC. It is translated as CSAREGTAGRANYGYTF.

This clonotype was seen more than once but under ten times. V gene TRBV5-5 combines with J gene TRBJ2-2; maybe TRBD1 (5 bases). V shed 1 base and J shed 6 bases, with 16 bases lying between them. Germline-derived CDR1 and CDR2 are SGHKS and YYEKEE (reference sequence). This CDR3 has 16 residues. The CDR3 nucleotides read TGTGCCAGCAGCTTGTTGGTGGCAGGGCGCTCCGGGGAGCTGTTTTTT. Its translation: CASSLLVAGRSGELFF.

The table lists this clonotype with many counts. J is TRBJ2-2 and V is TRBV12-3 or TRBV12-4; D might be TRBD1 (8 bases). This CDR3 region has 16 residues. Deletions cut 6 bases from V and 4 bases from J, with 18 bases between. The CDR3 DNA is TGTGCCAGCAGGCGGGAGCGGACAGGGATCACCGGGGAGCTGTTTTTT. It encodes CASRRERTGITGELFF.

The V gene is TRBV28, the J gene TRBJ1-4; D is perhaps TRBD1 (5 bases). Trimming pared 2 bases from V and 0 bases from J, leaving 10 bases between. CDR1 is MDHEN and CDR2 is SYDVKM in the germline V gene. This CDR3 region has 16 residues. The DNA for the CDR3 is TGTGCCAGCAGTTTAGCAGGGACCGCAACTAATGAAAAACTGTTTTTT. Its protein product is CASSLAGTATNEKLFF. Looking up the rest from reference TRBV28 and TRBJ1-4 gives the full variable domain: DVKVTQSSRYLVKRTGEKVFLECVQDMDHENMFWYRQDPGLGLRLIYFSYDVKMKEKGDIPEGYSVSREKKERFSLILESASTNQTSMYLCASSLAGTATNEKLFFGSGTQLSVL.